The 14 T cell receptor beta chains listed next were all sequenced from one sample in a study of blood T cell repertoires in COVID-19 (dated by TCRdb to about 2020). The library was built by means of the immunoSEQ multiplex PCR assay. The immuneACCESS repertoire file appears here via TCRdb, limited to in-frame rearrangements. These files lack a portion of the clones; in checked studies, under half of the deficit traces to unresolved V genes, and the cause of the others is not known. The sample has about 180,000 clones on record, approximately 85% of them singletons. The ten largest clones add up to 10% to 11% of the sample. Sequencing input: peripheral blood. The receptors originated from a human donor with active or convalescent COVID-19. The donor label of this sample is uncertain.

V and J are TRBV25-1 and TRBJ1-3; D not certain. The V end lost 4 bases, the J end lost 4 bases, and 5 bases lay between the germline ends. The CDR3 length is 12 residues. CDR1 is MGHDK and CDR2 is SYGVNS in the germline V gene. Written as DNA, the CDR3 is TGTGCCAGCAGTGGTCGGGGAAACACCATATATTTT. Translated: CASSGRGNTIYF.

This chain connects TRBV12-3 or TRBV12-4 to TRBJ2-3; 7 nucleotides match TRBD2. The V segment lost 8 bases and the J segment 1 base; nucleotides outside the gene matches: 3. There are 13 residues in the CDR3. The CDR3 here is CASLRGGTDTQYF. The CDR3 nucleotides are TGTGCCAGCCTTCGGGGGGGCACAGATACGCAGTATTTT.

The genes are TRBV5-5 and TRBJ2-2; 11 bases are a match to TRBD2. The ends lost 6 bases at V and 1 base at J; junction bases unmatched: 2. Germline-derived CDR1 and CDR2 are SGHKS and YYEKEE (reference sequence). This CDR3 comprises 15 residues. The CDR3 bases are TGTGCCAGCAAAGGACTAGCGGGGAACACCGGGGAGCTGTTTTTT. Amino acids: CASKGLAGNTGELFF. Filled out from reference TRBV5-5 and TRBJ2-2, the complete variable domain reads DAGVTQSPTHLIKTRGQQVTLRCSPISGHKSVSWYQQVLGQGPQFIFQYYEKEERGRGNFPDRFSARQFPNYSSELNVNALLLGDSALYLCASKGLAGNTGELFFGEGSRLTVL.

The chain links TRBV7-9 to TRBJ1-2, with TRBD1 matching 11 bases. The length of the CDR3 is 15 residues. The V gene end was trimmed by 5 bases and the J gene end by 4 bases; junction bases not matched to a gene: 6. Germline CDR1 is SEHNR and CDR2 is FQNEAQ (reference sequence). CDR3 protein: CASSHGQGAGYGYTF. The CDR3 DNA reads TGTGCCAGCAGCCACGGACAGGGGGCAGGCTATGGCTACACCTTC. The entire variable domain, with the rest obtained from reference TRBV7-9 and TRBJ1-2, is as follows: DTGVSQNPRHKITKRGQNVTFRCDPISEHNRLYWYRQTLGQGPEFLTYFQNEAQLEKSRLLSDRFSAERPKGSFSTLEIQRTEQGDSAMYLCASSHGQGAGYGYTFGSGTRLTVV.

This clone has only one observation. V is TRBV19 and J is TRBJ1-3; 7 nucleotides match TRBD1. V lost 8 bases to trimming and J lost 4 bases; unmatched junction nucleotides: 5. The germline CDR1 and CDR2 sequences are LNHDA and SQIVND (reference sequence). CDR3 length equals 13 residues. The CDR3 DNA is TGTGCCAGTTCGGGGACAGCAGGAAACACCATATATTTT. This translates into CASSGTAGNTIYF.

The V gene is TRBV6-5, the J gene TRBJ2-7; 9 bases align to TRBD1. CDR1 is MNHEY, CDR2 SVGAGI, per germline. The CDR3 spans 15 residues. Unmatched junction bases numbered 7, after V lost 6 bases and J lost 1 base. The CDR3 DNA reads as TGTGCCAGCAGGGCGGCGGACAGGGGTTCCTACGAGCAGTACTTC. It specifies CASRAADRGSYEQYF.

The V and J genes are TRBV7-3 and TRBJ2-5; 11 nucleotides line up with TRBD1. The CDR3 contains 16 residues. V lost 5 bases and J lost 1; bases outside the gene matches: 6. Germline V CDR1 and CDR2: SGHTA, FQGTGA. The CDR3 protein is CASSPSDRGPQETQYF. For the CDR3, the DNA is TGTGCCAGCAGCCCCTCGGACAGGGGGCCCCAAGAGACCCAGTACTTC.

This sequence joins TRBV7-9 and TRBJ1-2, with unresolved D. V was pared by 0 bases and J by 0 bases, with 5 bases between. The CDR3 has 14 residues. CDR1 and CDR2 (germline): SEHNR, FQNEAQ (reference sequence). The CDR3 loop reads CASSLAQTNYGYTF. CDR3 DNA: TGTGCCAGCAGCTTAGCGCAGACTAACTATGGCTACACCTTC.

The chain carries TRBV14 and TRBJ2-3, with D perhaps TRBD1 (6 bases). The germline V gene encodes CDR1 SGHDN and CDR2 FVKESK. The germline V and J ends were trimmed by 0 bases and 8 bases, with 15 bases remaining between them. This CDR3 spans 15 amino acids. This CDR3 reads CASSQDWQARGTQYF. CDR3 sequence (DNA): TGTGCCAGCAGCCAAGATTGGCAGGCCAGGGGTACGCAGTATTTT.

Concerning this clone: This sample also contains other DNA sequences that code for the same CDR3. The CDR3 DNA sequence: TGTGCCAGCAGCCCATTCTACGAGCAGTACTTC. Encoded protein: CASSPFYEQYF. The chain couples TRBV28 to TRBJ2-7; D remains unclear. The CDR3 consists of 11 residues. V was shortened by 6 bases and J by 3 bases, with 6 bases between the two germline ends. The germline CDR1 and CDR2 sequences are MDHEN and SYDVKM.

CDR3 DNA: TGTGCCAGCAGTTTCGGTCAGGGGGGAGGCTACACCTTC. Translating it yields CASSFGQGGGYTF. The rearrangement uses TRBV27 and TRBJ1-2; 7 nucleotides align to TRBD1. The germline V gene encodes CDR1 MNHEY and CDR2 SMNVEV (reference sequence). Trimming took 3 bases from V and 8 from J; bases not matched to a gene: 6. The CDR3 is 13 residues long.

The V gene is TRBV7-9, the J gene TRBJ1-5, with D hard to call. Germline V gives CDR1 SEHNR, CDR2 FQNEAQ (reference sequence). V gave up 5 bases and J gave up 4 bases, with 9 bases separating them. The CDR3 has 13 amino acids. CDR3 nucleotide sequence: TGTGCCAGCAGCCCCATGACTAATCAGCCCCAGCATTTT. It translates to CASSPMTNQPQHF.

V gene TRBV5-1 combines with J gene TRBJ2-1; 7 positions match TRBD2. Germline V gives CDR1 SGHRS, CDR2 YFSETQ. CDR3 size: 15 residues. After removal of 4 bases from V and 4 bases from J, the junction contained 8 bases not matched to a gene. For the CDR3, the DNA is TGCGCCAGCAGCACGGGGACTACCCAATACAATGAGCAGTTCTTC. It codes for CASSTGTTQYNEQFF.

This sequence joins TRBV29-1 and TRBJ2-7, with 8 bases aligning to TRBD2. Germline CDR1 is SQVTM and CDR2 is ANQGSEA. Trimming cost V 3 bases and J 6 bases; bases outside gene matches: 10. CDR3 length: 14 residues. The CDR3 sequence is CSVDSPAGAGEQYF. In DNA, the CDR3 is TGCAGCGTTGACAGCCCAGCGGGAGCGGGCGAGCAGTACTTC.